The 14 T cell receptor beta chains given below trace back to one sample, sequenced in a study of T cells in Graves' hyperthyroidism and ophthalmopathy. RNA transcripts served as the template for amplifying TCR beta CDR3 regions. The primer set for the first-round RT-PCR of the TCR CDR3 was HTBI. A single record per CDR3 protein comes from TCRdb applying MiXCR to the multiplex PCR reads. The sample comprises about 610,000 distinct CDR3 sequences, about 15% of which are singletons, and around 4.5% rests with the top ten. The sample taken for sequencing was blood. The receptors stem from a woman aged 40 to 50 with Graves' ophthalmopathy.

In its sample, this clonotype was seen a few times. This chain uses TRBV6-1 with TRBJ1-1, with 12 bases fitting TRBD1. The length of the CDR3 is 17 residues. V gave up 5 bases and J gave up 4 bases; unmatched junction bases: 11. In germline, CDR1 is MNHNS, CDR2 SASEGT. CDR3 in amino acids: CASSPGTGGSLGTEAFF. CDR3 sequence (DNA): TGTGCCAGCAGTCCCGGGACAGGGGGCTCATTGGGCACTGAAGCTTTCTTT.

This clonotype was detected many times. The chain couples TRBV12-3 or TRBV12-4 to TRBJ2-7; D may correspond to TRBD1 or TRBD2 (6 bases each). The ends were cut back, 3 bases at V and 9 bases at J, with 15 bases in the middle. The CDR3 is made up of 13 amino acids. DNA of the CDR3: TGTGCCAGCAGTTTTTACGGGGGCGTGGGGCAGTACTTC. It translates to CASSFYGGVGQYF.

This clonotype has ten or more counts. The chain recombines TRBV27 with TRBJ1-1, with D possibly matching TRBD1 (5 bases). The CDR3 covers 14 residues. The V gene's germline CDR1 is MNHEY and CDR2 SMNVEV (reference sequence). V was trimmed by 0 bases and J by 7 bases, leaving 12 bases between them. CDR3 coding DNA: TGTGCCAGCAGTTTATCGGGAGGGGTCAATGAAGCTTTCTTT. It is translated as CASSLSGGVNEAFF.

This clonotype was recorded at least ten times. The genes are TRBV2 and TRBJ1-1; D remains ambiguous. Trimming shortened V by 8 bases and J by 3 bases, and 16 bases separated the two germline ends. CDR1 and CDR2 from the germline V gene are SNHLY and FYNNEI. The CDR3 extends over 14 amino acids. In nucleotides, the CDR3 is TGTGCCAGCGGTCTCATGGGAGTTTACACTGAAGCTTTCTTT. Translating it yields CASGLMGVYTEAFF.

This clonotype occurred a few times. This chain uses TRBV20-1 with TRBJ2-5; 9 bases align to TRBD2. CDR1 DFQATT and CDR2 SNEGSKA come from the germline V gene (reference sequence). The CDR3 runs to 16 residues. The CDR3 reads CSAPTAGGINMETQYF. The CDR3 DNA follows: TGCAGCGCACCGACAGCGGGGGGAATAAATATGGAGACCCAGTACTTC.

This clonotype was counted many times. The rearrangement joins TRBV6-1 to TRBJ1-1, with no clear D. The germline CDR1 and CDR2 sequences are MNHNS and SASEGT. V was trimmed by 7 bases and J by 5 bases, leaving 17 bases between them. The CDR3 is made up of 14 amino acids. The CDR3, as DNA: TGTGCCAGCACCTCTATTGGGTCAGTAACTGAAGCTTTCTTT. Its protein product is CASTSIGSVTEAFF.

This clonotype was detected many times. The rearrangement joins TRBV12-3 or TRBV12-4 to TRBJ1-6; D gene uncertain. Deletions cut 5 bases from V and 7 bases from J, with 12 bases between. This CDR3 comprises 14 residues. In DNA, the CDR3 is TGTGCCAGCAGTCCGGAGATCTTAAATTCACCCCTCCACTTT. Translation gives CASSPEILNSPLHF.

This clonotype was counted ten times or more. The V call is TRBV27, the J call TRBJ1-2; 8 positions match TRBD1. The ends lost 5 bases at V and 4 bases at J; junction bases unmatched: 6. Germline V lookup: CDR1 MNHEY, CDR2 SMNVEV (reference sequence). This CDR3 spans 14 amino acids. The CDR3 DNA is TGTGCCAGCAGTCCTACCGGACAGGGCTATGGCTACACCTTC. Its translation: CASSPTGQGYGYTF.

In its sample, this clonotype was seen many times. The chain links TRBV20-1 to TRBJ1-2; TRBD1 matches at 9 bases. With 5 bases clipped from V and 2 bases from J, the junction kept 6 bases outside the gene matches. From germline, CDR1 is DFQATT and CDR2 SNEGSKA (reference sequence). The CDR3 has 14 residues. CDR3 sequence reads: CSAVTGTGNYGYTF. The CDR3 nucleotides are TGCAGTGCTGTTACCGGGACAGGGAACTATGGCTACACCTTC.

Ten or more counts support this clonotype. The rearrangement joins TRBV27 to TRBJ1-5; D unclear. Looked up from germline, CDR1 is MNHEY and CDR2 is SMNVEV (reference sequence). The V end lost 3 bases, the J end lost 0 bases, and 9 bases lay between the germline ends. The CDR3 runs 15 residues. DNA of the CDR3: TGTGCCAGCAGTTTCGGAATCCGTAGCAATCAGCCCCAGCATTTT. It is translated as CASSFGIRSNQPQHF.

This clonotype was detected only a few times. This chain links TRBV30 with TRBJ2-7; a possible D gene is TRBD1 (7 bases). The V end lost 7 bases, the J end lost 3 bases, and 13 bases lay between the germline ends. The CDR3 has 12 amino acids. The germline V gene has CDR1 GTSNPN and CDR2 SVGIG (reference sequence). CDR3 DNA: TGTGCCTTGGACCAGGGGGGCTACGAGCAGTACTTC. This sequence encodes CALDQGGYEQYF.

J is TRBJ1-3 and V is TRBV7-1; possible D gene TRBD1, 6 bases. TRBV7-1 is an open reading frame whose function is uncertain. This CDR3 contains 20 residues. Trimming pared 2 bases from V and 0 bases from J, leaving 23 bases between. The CDR3 nucleotides are TGTGCCAGCAGCTCATCTGAAAAGCTCGGGGGCTACCCCTCTGGAAACACCATATATTTT. It codes for CASSSSEKLGGYPSGNTIYF.

This clonotype showed up many times. V is TRBV29-1 and J is TRBJ1-2; D might be TRBD1 (6 bases). Between the trimmed V and J ends, which lost 6 bases and 7 bases, there was a span of 12 bases. CDR3 size: 11 residues. Germline V gives CDR1 SQVTM, CDR2 ANQGSEA. In DNA form, the CDR3 reads TGCAGCGTCGCAGGGGATCCTGGCTACACCTTC. The encoded protein is CSVAGDPGYTF. The whole variable domain, remainder taken from reference TRBV29-1 and TRBJ1-2, is SAVISQKPSRDICQRGTSLTIQCQVDSQVTMMFWYRQQPGQSLTLIATANQGSEATYESGFVIDKFPISRPNLTFSTLTVSNMSPEDSSIYLCSVAGDPGYTFGSGTRLTVV.

This clonotype was picked up many times. The V and J genes are TRBV11-2 and TRBJ1-1; possible D gene TRBD1, 5 bases. The V gene lost 1 base and the J gene lost 4 bases, with 10 bases spanning the gap. Germline assignment: CDR1 SGHAT and CDR2 FQNNGV. This CDR3 has 14 residues. The CDR3 loop reads CASSLVRGSTEAFF. The CDR3 DNA follows: TGTGCCAGCAGCTTAGTGAGGGGTTCCACTGAAGCTTTCTTT.